This is a list of T cell receptor beta chains from one sample in a study of blood T cell repertoires in COVID-19. The method was immunoSEQ multiplex PCR; TCRdb's version includes in-frame clones alone and lacks a portion of them. This sample carries under 55,000 clones, less than 90% of them seen once, and the ten largest clones take about 5.8%. Sequenced: peripheral blood. The receptor set was obtained from a human donor in a cohort sampled during active COVID-19. CDR3s include the opening cysteine and the closing phenylalanine or tryptophan. D genes are given only for firm matches.

D | V | CDR3
TRBD2 | TRBV3-1/TRBV3-2 | CASSQNSGGAFEQYF
NA | TRBV5-1 | CASSPAAGAGQPQHF
NA | TRBV6-4 | CASSESSGANVLTF
TRBD1 | TRBV7-2 | CASSLDRGQTKTQYF
NA | TRBV7-9 | CASSLASGGGTEAFF
NA | TRBV4-1 | CASIGRTRGTEAFF
TRBD1 | TRBV6-6 | CASSPPYADRAGTPPETQYF
NA | TRBV11-2 | CASRQDSSYEQYF
TRBD1 | TRBV19 | CASSVRTGSNSYNEQFF
TRBD1 | TRBV5-1 | CASRAGGESRGYTF
TRBD1 | TRBV6-1 | CASSADRAPGANVLTF
TRBD1 | TRBV28 | CASSLRDRGDLNAFF
NA | TRBV7-2 | CASSLVVGEKAFF
TRBD1 | TRBV5-6 | CASSLWDRRYGYTF
NA | TRBV20-1 | CSASRVRGGIGGYTF
TRBD2 | TRBV7-9 | CASSPRGTSGVTDTQYF
NA | TRBV18 | CASGVPGTEETQYF
TRBD2 | TRBV5-1 | CASSPAGTSGSYNEQFF
NA | TRBV2 | CASIAGARNSPLHF
NA | TRBV4-1 | CASSQDLGDWRNEQYF
NA | TRBV4-3 | CASSQGPGLGTGELFF
TRBD1 | TRBV11-2 | CASSLKRGPYGYTF
NA | TRBV24-1 | CATSEYRDGYTF
NA | TRBV28 | CASSKGGGWQPQHF
TRBD1 | TRBV19 | CASSLTGTGVRGYTF
TRBD1 | TRBV5-1 | CASSLITGGLNTEAFF
TRBD2 | TRBV30 | CAWMSSGGNTQYF
NA | TRBV24-1 | CATSDPRGTLDEELFF
TRBD1 | TRBV6-5 | CASSRQGNFGYTF
TRBD1 | TRBV6-2/TRBV6-3 | CASSYRGPPNTEAFF
TRBD2 | TRBV7-6 | CASSFRGGEKETQYF
NA | TRBV24-1 | CATSDAPRWEAGYNEQFF
NA | TRBV7-2 | CASSSRSYGYTF
TRBD1 | TRBV2 | CASRVDRGTYEQYF
TRBD1 | TRBV6-6 | CASSLQGGPYNEQFF
TRBD1 | TRBV6-4 | CASSFGQGSGYTF
NA | TRBV5-6 | CASSLVRSSGANVLTF
NA | TRBV25-1 | CASRGTGNSYEQYF
NA | TRBV15 | CATSRDKWGGNQPQHF
TRBD1 | TRBV7-9 | CASSPGQGDLEEQYF
TRBD1 | TRBV2 | CASSLRGAMGQGGNQPQHF
NA | TRBV5-4 | CASTMGGANSNQPQHF
TRBD1 | TRBV11-2 | CASRSGTGVSYEQYF
NA | TRBV18 | CASSQRANEETQYF
NA | TRBV7-9 | CASSRTRGGRQDTQYF
NA | TRBV6-6 | CASQIDWNTEAFF
TRBD1 | TRBV6-2/TRBV6-3 | CASSPDWTGTNYGYTF
NA | TRBV30 | CAWSRGIAYEQYF
NA | TRBV19 | CASSHVRGNYGYTF
NA | TRBV24-1 | CATSDARFPKGGEQFF
TRBD1 | TRBV11-2 | CASSTTTGGKGTGELFF
TRBD1 | TRBV18 | CASSPGTDYGYTF
TRBD1 | TRBV25-1 | CASSESTGGRGAFF